This TCR beta chain originates from a study of CD8 T cells in ankylosing spondylitis (dated 2017 in TCRdb). In terms of the full investigation: To find TCR variants linked to disease, the study profiled T cell receptor beta repertoires in ankylosing spondylitis patients and healthy donors. The full study cohort was made up of 20 to 25 ankylosing spondylitis patients and 95 to 130 healthy donors. Peripheral blood was sampled, and synovial fluid was additionally collected from ankylosing spondylitis patients. Results and caveats for the whole study, not just this receptor: According to the report, matched synovial fluid samples from ankylosing spondylitis patients were significantly enriched for the disease-linked clones. A TCR beta motif of seven or eight highly homologous amino acid variants appeared characteristic of blood from ankylosing spondylitis patients. Some of the motif variants had been reported before in the synovial fluid and blood of reactive arthritis patients, a finding that suggests common disease-initiation mechanisms. A CD8+ phenotype was shown by the disease-linked clones, which were found at relatively low frequencies in peripheral blood.

V and J are truncated by 1 base and 2 bases respectively, leaving an intervening sequence of 12 bases. Taken from cysteine to phenylalanine, the CDR3 has 15 residues. The entry retains the CDR3 DNA only, 45 bases that are in frame from base 1. CDR1 and CDR2 (SGHRS, YFSETQ) derive from the germline V gene. Sequencing was performed on an Illumina HiSeq 2500. Quantitative 5'-RACE with molecular barcodes was the method used to prepare the TCR beta libraries. As for the original processing: Disease-linked TCR variants were identified with a new computational method built on a probabilistic model of VDJ rearrangement. The public reads were reanalyzed by TCRdb: fastp trimming at Q25, MiXCR alignment, in-frame beta chains only. Every CDR3 protein is listed once, alongside the most common genes and DNA of its rows. None of the V and J calls come from the authors' own analysis; TCRdb made them. The sample table records about 190,000 distinct CDR3 sequences; roughly 13% of these occur just once. In total, the top ten clones hold 11% of the sample.

In regard to this clonotype: Its target antigen remains unknown. It has no much larger one-base neighbor in the sample; base qualities were not kept.

The origin of this receptor is a female donor with ankylosing spondylitis or in good health (not recorded which). Sample: blood, either unsorted or a sorted T cell fraction (not recorded which). The chain is encoded by TRBV5-1 joined to TRBJ2-5, with the D gene uncertain. The DNA is TGCGCCAGCAGCTTGATTCTAGGAACACAAGAGACCCAGTACTTC. Translated, it reads CASSLILGTQETQYF.